The 26 T cell receptor beta chains below were found in one sample sequenced in a study of blood T cell repertoires in COVID-19. The repertoire was sequenced with immunoSEQ multiplex PCR; TCRdb's copy has only in-frame clones and lacks some. This sample has around 150,000 clones, with 85% to 90% found just once. Input material: peripheral blood. The receptors here all came from a woman aged 70-85 years with COVID-19, enrolled during active disease.

This chain links TRBV28 with TRBJ1-1, with unresolved D. The CDR3 contains 14 residues. V was trimmed by 3 bases and J by 0 bases, leaving 8 bases between them. Germline V lookup: CDR1 MDHEN, CDR2 SYDVKM. The CDR3 sequence is CASSLGGLNTEAFF. The CDR3 nucleotides are TGTGCCAGCAGTTTGGGAGGATTGAACACTGAAGCTTTCTTT. Complete variable domain (other parts from reference TRBV28 and TRBJ1-1): DVKVTQSSRYLVKRTGEKVFLECVQDMDHENMFWYRQDPGLGLRLIYFSYDVKMKEKGDIPEGYSVSREKKERFSLILESASTNQTSMYLCASSLGGLNTEAFFGQGTRLTVV.

V gene TRBV2 combines with J gene TRBJ2-7; weak D call: TRBD2 (6 bases). The CDR3 has 17 amino acids. Trimming left V 1 base short and J 0 bases short, with 16 bases between. Germline lookup yields CDR1 SNHLY and CDR2 FYNNEI. CDR3 sequence reads: CASSEGGGWGRSYEQYF. In nucleotides, the CDR3 is TGTGCCAGCAGTGAAGGGGGAGGTTGGGGCCGCTCCTACGAGCAGTACTTC.

CDR3 residues: CASSLAMTGETQYF. Written as DNA, the CDR3 is TGTGCCAGCAGCTTGGCCATGACCGGGGAGACCCAGTACTTC. This chain uses TRBV5-4 with TRBJ2-5; D is undetermined. The CDR3 has 14 amino acids. Germline V gives CDR1 SGHNT, CDR2 YYREEE (reference sequence). V was trimmed by 0 bases and J by 5 bases, leaving 11 bases between them.

The chain is built from TRBV7-3 and TRBJ1-6; 10 bases fit TRBD1. Germline-derived CDR1 and CDR2 are SGHTA and FQGTGA. The CDR3 is made up of 17 amino acids. With 6 bases clipped from V and 6 bases from J, the junction kept 11 bases outside the gene matches. In DNA form, the CDR3 reads TGTGCCAGCAGTATATCCGGGACAGGGGTGACTAATTCACCCCTCCACTTT. The encoded protein is CASSISGTGVTNSPLHF.

The chain links TRBV20-1 to TRBJ1-5, with D unresolved. Trimming removed 3 bases from V and 0 bases from J, with 18 bases in between. From germline, CDR1 is DFQATT and CDR2 SNEGSKA (reference sequence). The CDR3 is made up of 17 amino acids. CDR3 residues: CSASPGFEAYSNQPQHF. As DNA, the CDR3 is TGCAGTGCTAGTCCGGGGTTCGAGGCTTATAGCAATCAGCCCCAGCATTTT.

This chain uses TRBV18 with TRBJ2-2; 11 nucleotides agree with TRBD2. Germline loops: CDR1 KGHSH, CDR2 LQKENI. The CDR3 runs 17 residues. Losses at the gene ends were 3 bases for V and 4 bases for J; bases not matched to a gene: 7. In DNA form, the CDR3 reads TGTGCCAGCTCACCTCGGACTAGCGGGTCGAGCACCGGGGAGCTGTTTTTT. As protein: CASSPRTSGSSTGELFF.

This clone was detected only a few times. J is TRBJ1-5 and V is TRBV28, with D possibly TRBD1 on 6 matching bases. The CDR3 has 11 amino acids. Germline V gives CDR1 MDHEN, CDR2 SYDVKM. V was shortened by 10 bases and J by 8 bases, with 12 bases between the two germline ends. In nucleotides, the CDR3 is TGTGCCATCTCCGAGGGGGAGCCCCAGCATTTT. Encoded protein: CAISEGEPQHF.

This clone was observed a single time. The chain has TRBV30 and TRBJ2-3, with TRBD2 matching over 9 bases. V lost 0 bases and J lost 7; bases outside the gene matches: 8. Germline V gene lookup returns CDR1 GTSNPN and CDR2 SVGIG (reference sequence). The CDR3 is made up of 15 amino acids. CDR3 DNA sequence: TGTGCCTGGAGTGTACGGCGGGGGGGCGGGAATACGCAGTATTTT. This encodes CAWSVRRGGGNTQYF. Full variable domain (outside the CDR3, taken from reference TRBV30 and TRBJ2-3): SQTIHQWPATLVQPVGSPLSLECTVEGTSNPNLYWYRQAAGRGLQLLFYSVGIGQISSEVPQNLSASRPQDRQFILSSKKLLLSDSGFYLCAWSVRRGGGNTQYFGPGTRLTVL.

The rearrangement links TRBV3-1 (or the pseudogene TRBV3-2) to TRBJ2-7, with a tentative D call TRBD1 (5 bases). The CDR3 covers 14 residues. The germline gives CDR1 LGHDT, CDR2 YNNKEL (reference sequence). V was trimmed by 2 bases and J by 3 bases, leaving 11 bases between them. The CDR3 DNA sequence: TGTGCCAGCAGCCAAAGACAGTCTTTCTACGAGCAGTACTTC. Protein sequence: CASSQRQSFYEQYF.

This chain connects TRBV5-6 to TRBJ2-1; 10 bases line up with TRBD1. The CDR3 loop spans 15 amino acids. CDR1 and CDR2 (germline): SGHDT, YYEEEE. V lost 0 bases, J lost 4 bases, and 1 base stayed unmatched. CDR3 amino acids: CASSLGTGGYNEQFF. The CDR3 bases are TGTGCCAGCAGCTTGGGGACAGGGGGGTACAATGAGCAGTTCTTC.

J is TRBJ2-1 and V is TRBV5-1; 13 positions match TRBD2. The V gene end was trimmed by 4 bases and the J gene end by 9 bases; junction bases not matched to a gene: 13. The CDR3 has 17 amino acids. Germline CDR1 and CDR2: SGHRS and YFSETQ. This CDR3 is CASSATSGGAFWGEQFF. DNA of the CDR3: TGCGCCAGCAGCGCCACTAGCGGGGGGGCCTTTTGGGGTGAGCAGTTCTTC.

This clone was recorded once. The chain joins TRBV9 to TRBJ2-3; 12 bases align to TRBD2. Germline CDR1 and CDR2: SGDLS and YYNGEE. V lost 3 bases to trimming and J lost 3 bases; unmatched junction nucleotides: 5. CDR3 length: 16 amino acids. The CDR3 region is CASSAGLAGGTDTQYF. The CDR3 DNA follows: TGTGCCAGCAGCGCGGGACTAGCGGGCGGAACAGATACGCAGTATTTT.

V usage is TRBV7-8 and J usage is TRBJ1-5, with D hard to call. Germline CDR1 and CDR2: SGHVS and FQNEAQ. Trimming cost V 3 bases and J 4 bases, with 10 bases left between them. The CDR3 has 14 amino acids. CDR3 bases: TGTGCCAGCAGCTTGGAGCGGCCTAATCAGCCCCAGCATTTT. Amino acids: CASSLERPNQPQHF.

This chain connects TRBV7-8 to TRBJ2-2; 7 positions agree with TRBD2. CDR3 length equals 16 residues. CDR1 is SGHVS and CDR2 is FQNEAQ in the germline V gene. V was clipped by 3 bases and J by 0 bases; unmatched bases: 4. CDR3 protein: CASSFGGGSNTGELFF. CDR3 DNA: TGTGCCAGCAGCTTTGGCGGGGGTTCGAACACCGGGGAGCTGTTTTTT.

This chain links TRBV5-8 with TRBJ1-1, with a tentative D call TRBD1 (5 bases). This CDR3 spans 15 amino acids. Trimming pared 6 bases from V and 0 bases from J, leaving 15 bases between. Germline CDR1 reads SGHTS; CDR2 reads YDEGEE. The DNA for the CDR3 is TGTGCCAGCACCCCCGACAGCCTCATGAACACTGAAGCTTTCTTT. Translating it yields CASTPDSLMNTEAFF.

This clone was observed a handful of times. V and J are TRBV4-2 and TRBJ1-3; 9 bases are a match to TRBD1. CDR1 and CDR2 (germline): LGHNA, YNFKEQ. With 4 bases clipped from V and 1 base from J, the junction kept 8 bases outside the gene matches. The CDR3 has 17 residues. The CDR3 is CASSRRQGDVSGNTIYF. CDR3 bases: TGTGCCAGCAGCCGCCGACAGGGGGATGTATCTGGAAACACCATATATTTT.

The V gene is TRBV7-9, the J gene TRBJ1-1, with D possibly matching TRBD1 (6 bases). CDR1 is SEHNR and CDR2 is FQNEAQ in the germline V gene (reference sequence). V dropped 7 bases and J dropped 2 bases, with 14 bases sitting between them. This CDR3 contains 14 residues. The CDR3 nucleotides read TGTGCCAGCACAAGGGGAGGGGGAAACACTGAAGCTTTCTTT. It translates to CASTRGGGNTEAFF.

The gene calls are TRBV9 and TRBJ1-5, with D possibly TRBD1 on 5 matching bases. From germline, CDR1 is SGDLS and CDR2 YYNGEE. Trimming removed 3 bases from V and 7 bases from J, with 8 bases in between. The CDR3 loop spans 12 amino acids. CDR3 loop: CASSAGGQPQHF. CDR3 DNA: TGTGCCAGCAGCGCGGGGGGACAGCCCCAGCATTTT. Variable domain in full (rest from reference TRBV9 and TRBJ1-5): DSGVTQTPKHLITATGQRVTLRCSPRSGDLSVYWYQQSLDQGLQFLIQYYNGEERAKGNILERFSAQQFPDLHSELNLSSLELGDSALYFCASSAGGQPQHFGDGTRLSIL.

In its sample, this clone was seen a few times. The genes are TRBV28 and TRBJ1-5; possible D gene TRBD1, 6 bases. The CDR3 consists of 15 residues. Per the germline V gene, CDR1 is MDHEN and CDR2 is SYDVKM. Trimming removed 6 bases from V and 5 bases from J, with 17 bases in between. The CDR3 protein is CASRQTGGGHQPQHF. The DNA of the CDR3 is TGTGCCAGCAGACAAACCGGGGGGGGGCATCAGCCCCAGCATTTT.

The gene calls are TRBV5-6 and TRBJ2-3; 11 nucleotides line up with TRBD2. The CDR3 is 15 residues long. Germline V gene sequence: CDR1 SGHDT, CDR2 YYEEEE. Trimming cost V 5 bases and J 1 base; bases outside gene matches: 3. The CDR3 here is CASRLAGGGTDTQYF. CDR3 DNA sequence: TGTGCCAGCAGGTTAGCGGGGGGGGGCACAGATACGCAGTATTTT.

The V gene is TRBV7-9, the J gene TRBJ2-7; 7 bases align to TRBD1. V trimming: 4 bases; J trimming: 7 bases; junction bases outside the gene matches: 7. Germline CDR1 is SEHNR and CDR2 is FQNEAQ (reference sequence). The CDR3 covers 13 residues. The DNA for the CDR3 is TGTGCCAGCAGCTCCCGGGACAGCTGGGAGCAGTACTTC. As protein: CASSSRDSWEQYF.

J is TRBJ2-3 and V is TRBV4-1; TRBD2 matches at 8 bases. Germline CDR1 reads MGHRA; CDR2 reads YSYEKL. The junction had 2 bases not matched to a gene; V was cut back by 0 bases and J by 3 bases. CDR3 length: 15 residues. CDR3 nucleotides: TGCGCCAGCAGCCAAGAAGCGGGGGAGACAGATACGCAGTATTTT. Translation: CASSQEAGETDTQYF.

This chain connects TRBV5-1 to TRBJ1-2, with 8 bases fitting TRBD1. There are 15 residues in the CDR3. The germline CDR1 and CDR2 sequences are SGHRS and YFSETQ. The junction had 11 bases not matched to a gene; V was cut back by 5 bases and J by 5 bases. The CDR3 nucleotides are TGCGCCAGCAGAAATGTCGCAGGGGGCGCGTATGGCTACACCTTC. Encoded protein: CASRNVAGGAYGYTF.

CDR3 sequence: CASSPRGQETQYF. The CDR3, as DNA: TGTGCCAGCTCACCAAGAGGGCAAGAGACCCAGTACTTC. The chain combines TRBV18 with TRBJ2-5; D possibly corresponds to TRBD2 (5 bases). CDR1 and CDR2 from the germline V gene are KGHSH and LQKENI. The CDR3 is made up of 13 amino acids. V lost 2 bases and J lost 2, with 6 bases in between.

The J gene is TRBJ2-7, the V gene TRBV5-1, with 11 bases matching TRBD2. J was trimmed by 2 bases and V by 4 bases; bases with no gene match: 8. Germline CDR1 reads SGHRS; CDR2 reads YFSETQ. This CDR3 contains 16 residues. CDR3 loop: CASSRSSGGLPYEQYF. CDR3 coding DNA: TGCGCCAGCAGCCGCTCTAGCGGGGGGCTGCCCTACGAGCAGTACTTC.

The rearrangement uses TRBV27 and TRBJ1-5; 8 bases line up with TRBD1. This CDR3 has 19 amino acids. Trimming cost V 0 bases and J 4 bases; bases outside gene matches: 14. Germline CDR1 MNHEY, CDR2 SMNVEV (reference sequence). The CDR3 coding sequence is TGTGCCAGCAGTTTATCGTCGGGGACAGGAACCCTTATAAATCAGCCCCAGCATTTT. Translating it yields CASSLSSGTGTLINQPQHF.